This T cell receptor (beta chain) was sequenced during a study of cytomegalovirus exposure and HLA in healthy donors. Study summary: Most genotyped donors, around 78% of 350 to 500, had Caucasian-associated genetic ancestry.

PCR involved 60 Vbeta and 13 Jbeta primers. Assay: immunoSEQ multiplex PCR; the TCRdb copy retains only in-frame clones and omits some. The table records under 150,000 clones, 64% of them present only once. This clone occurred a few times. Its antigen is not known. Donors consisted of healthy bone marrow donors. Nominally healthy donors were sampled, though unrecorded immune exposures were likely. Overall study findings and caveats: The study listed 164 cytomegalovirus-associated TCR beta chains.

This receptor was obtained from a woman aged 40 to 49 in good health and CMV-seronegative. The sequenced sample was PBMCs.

The CDR3 sequence is CASSSARTGKGNTIYF. The DNA of the CDR3 is TGTGCCAGCAGCTCGGCCCGAACAGGGAAAGGAAACACCATATATTTT. The rearrangement joins TRBV9 to TRBJ1-3; a possible D gene is TRBD1 (6 bases). The CDR3 has 16 amino acids. The V and J ends lost 4 bases and 4 bases respectively, with 18 bases between them. Per germline, CDR1 SGDLS and CDR2 YYNGEE.